This T cell receptor (beta chain) comes out of a study of Ad26.COV2.S vaccination and SARS-CoV-2 variants. Per the germline V gene, CDR1 is KGHDR and CDR2 is SFDVKD. Germline trimming cut 3 bases from V and 8 bases from J; bases unmatched to any gene: 8. The CDR3 extends over 15 amino acids. This clone was observed at least ten times. As to treatment: some 20 received Ad26.COV2.S at low or high dose, single or two shots; roughly 5 received placebo; per-sample allocation not given. Day 63 following the first vaccine or placebo injection was when the samples were taken. Clones were read by immunoSEQ multiplex PCR, and TCRdb kept only the in-frame ones, dropping some. The data hold more than 300,000 clones, with just under 85% observed a single time.

This clonotype was sampled from a person aged 18-60 years who received the Ad26.COV2.S COVID-19 vaccine or a placebo. Source: peripheral blood, taken in a trial of Ad26.COV2.S vaccine versus placebo. The chain combines TRBV24-1 with TRBJ1-4, with 7 bases aligning to TRBD1. CDR3 DNA: TGTGCCACCAGTGATCGACAGGGCCCCGCAGAAAAACTGTTTTTT. Translating gives CATSDRQGPAEKLFF.